Sequencing of this TCR beta chain was carried out in a study of cytomegalovirus exposure and HLA in healthy donors. The CDR3 is made up of 15 amino acids. Trimming took 6 bases from V and 1 from J, leaving 15 bases between them. Germline CDR1 reads LNHDA; CDR2 reads SQIVND (reference sequence). This table comes from immunoSEQ multiplex PCR, and its TCRdb copy is limited to in-frame clones, with some not included. The repertoire has 150,000 to 200,000 clones, around 86% of them found once; the top ten carry less than 3.5%. The V call is TRBV19, the J call TRBJ2-5, with D possibly matching TRBD2 (6 bases). Input material: PBMCs. The clonotype comes from a man aged 18 to 29 in good health and CMV-seropositive. The chain's CDR3 is CASSFIRGSQETQYF. The CDR3 DNA reads as TGTGCCAGTAGCTTCATTCGGGGGAGCCAAGAGACCCAGTACTTC.